The entry below gives a single T cell receptor beta chain sequence along with its context. Its antigen is unknown. Each sample had at least 6 million PBMCs isolated. A J-beta primer mix and a sample-barcoded 5' primer were used in a second PCR of roughly 6 to 12 cycles. TCRdb redid the calling of the 5' RACE reads with MiXCR, one entry per CDR3 protein. The sample lists some 760,000 distinct CDR3 sequences; approximately 25% were seen once. The data stem from a study of blood T cells in healthy people across ages. Overall study results and limits: With naive T cell percentage, TCR beta diversity showed a strong correlation.

Germline V lookup: CDR1 LGHNA, CDR2 YNFKEQ. The CDR3 is made up of 13 amino acids. These data are also associated with another study on T cells of mothers and their children. That source adds: Samples were obtained from three healthy Caucasian mothers and their six children.

This TCR was sampled from a boy aged 10-17 years in good health. The rearrangement uses TRBV4-2 and TRBJ2-1; D is unclear. The DNA end favors TRBJ2-7, so the J call may be wrong. Sequences were obtained from blood. CDR3 in DNA: TGTGCCAGCAGCCAACAACGATGGGACGAGCAGTACTTC. Its translation: CASSQQRWDEQYF.